This T cell receptor beta chain was found in a study of T cell responses to AZD1222 COVID-19 vaccine. Findings and caveats of the study: Only a handful of AZD1222 recipients tested seropositive at baseline.

Data came from immunoSEQ multiplex PCR; TCRdb stores just in-frame clones and leaves some out. The sample shows 100,000 to 150,000 clones, 90% of them seen only once. V trimming: 6 bases; J trimming: 2 bases; junction bases outside the gene matches: 10. The germline V gene has CDR1 SNHLY and CDR2 FYNNEI. The CDR3 is 17 residues long. A remark on this clone: Antigen specificity is unknown.

This specimen consisted of peripheral blood, obtained on day 0 of MenACWY control vaccination. This clonotype was sampled from an adult in good health. This chain connects TRBV2 to TRBJ2-4, with 10 bases that match TRBD2. CDR3 amino acids: CASSAPRLAGTKNIQYF. CDR3 in DNA: TGTGCCAGCAGCGCTCCGAGACTAGCGGGCACCAAAAACATTCAGTACTTC.